A selection of T cell receptor beta chains follows, all from one sample in a study of T cells in localized non-small cell lung cancer. Sequencing was performed with immunoSEQ multiplex PCR; in TCRdb, only in-frame clones are kept and a portion is missing. The sample contains about 59,000 clones, 70% to 90% of which appear only once. Specimen: peripheral blood, collected before any cancer treatment. The receptors were gathered from a man aged 40 to 69 with stage I squamous cell lung carcinoma. The CDR3 runs from the conserved cysteine through the conserved F or W. The D gene is left open where the match is weak. Expanded clones get a size class; other rows say once, few or many, or leave the size out.

.,TRBV9,.,TRBJ2-5,CASSVGTQGGETQYF,TGTGCCAGCAGCGTAGGTACGCAGGGAGGAGAGACCCAGTACTTC
.,TRBV6-4,.,TRBJ1-1,CASSFHGDTEAFF,TGTGCCAGCAGTTTTCACGGGGACACTGAAGCTTTCTTT
.,TRBV14,TRBD2,TRBJ2-5,CASSPETGTSGQETQYF,TGTGCCAGCAGCCCGGAGACCGGGACTAGCGGGCAAGAGACCCAGTACTTC
.,TRBV6-5,.,TRBJ2-7,CASSRGVTYEQYF,TGTGCCAGCAGTAGGGGCGTAACCTACGAGCAGTACTTC
.,TRBV11-2,.,TRBJ1-2,CASSQHAITF,TGTGCCAGCAGTCAGCACGCTATTACCTTC
once,TRBV28,.,TRBJ2-1,CASSLQGLWNEQFF,TGTGCCAGCAGTTTACAGGGACTGTGGAATGAGCAGTTCTTC
.,TRBV5-4,.,TRBJ2-3,CASTPPQGDTQYF,TGTGCCAGCACCCCCCCCCAAGGAGATACGCAGTATTTT
.,TRBV5-6,TRBD2,TRBJ2-1,CASSLDSGRVGIEQFF,TGTGCCAGCAGCTTGGATAGCGGGAGGGTGGGTATTGAGCAGTTCTTC
.,TRBV11-2,.,TRBJ2-1,CASSLGGSYNEQFF,TGTGCCAGCAGCTTGGGGGGATCCTACAATGAGCAGTTCTTC
.,TRBV5-1,.,TRBJ2-5,CASSLLMGSGETQYF,TGCGCCAGCAGCTTGCTTATGGGATCAGGAGAGACCCAGTACTTC
.,TRBV11-2,TRBD2,TRBJ2-3,CASSFKLAGASTDTQYF,TGTGCCAGCAGCTTTAAGTTAGCGGGGGCTAGCACAGATACGCAGTATTTT
.,TRBV7-9,TRBD2,TRBJ2-1,CASTQRDAGGPGNEQFF,TGTGCCAGCACCCAAAGGGACGCGGGAGGGCCGGGGAATGAGCAGTTCTTC
.,TRBV7-2,.,TRBJ1-4,CASSRDSTGEKLFF,TGTGCCAGCAGCCGGGACTCCACGGGGGAAAAACTGTTTTTT
few,TRBV5-4,.,TRBJ2-3,CASRAGLLGDTQYF,TGTGCCAGCAGAGCCGGACTGCTCGGGGATACGCAGTATTTT
.,TRBV7-6,.,TRBJ2-7,CASSSLEGGEQYF,TGTGCCAGCAGCTCGCTGGAGGGCGGCGAGCAGTACTTC
.,TRBV30,.,TRBJ1-5,CAWSVPTGFGSNQPQHF,TGTGCCTGGAGTGTACCTACAGGGTTTGGAAGCAATCAGCCCCAGCATTTT
.,TRBV28,.,TRBJ2-2,CASSPPGRYKWELFF,TGTGCCAGCAGTCCTCCGGGACGGTATAAGTGGGAGCTGTTTTTT
.,TRBV18,.,TRBJ2-7,CASSRVSGEQYF,TGTGCCAGCTCTAGGGTCTCAGGGGAGCAGTACTTC
once,TRBV29-1,TRBD2,TRBJ2-1,CSAERLAGFVF,TGCAGCGCTGAAAGACTAGCCGGGTTTGTCTTC
.,TRBV4-2,TRBD2,TRBJ2-3,CASSQSVAGEGTDTQYF,TGTGCCAGCAGCCAATCGGTGGCGGGAGAGGGGACAGATACGCAGTATTTT
.,TRBV18,TRBD2,TRBJ2-2,CASSQSGAGNTGELFF,TGTGCCAGCTCACAGTCAGGAGCGGGAAACACCGGGGAGCTGTTTTTT
.,TRBV15,.,TRBJ1-5,CATSMFGGEGNQPQHF,TGTGCCACCAGCATGTTCGGAGGGGAAGGCAATCAGCCCCAGCATTTT
.,TRBV20-1,.,TRBJ2-5,CSAPPPETQYF,TGCAGTGCCCCTCCCCCTGAGACCCAGTACTTC
.,TRBV5-8,.,TRBJ1-2,CASSPRGNYGYTF,TGTGCCAGCAGCCCCCGCGGGAACTATGGCTACACCTTC
.,TRBV7-2,TRBD1,TRBJ1-5,CASSLARGGNQPQHF,TGTGCCAGCAGCTTAGCCAGGGGGGGCAATCAGCCCCAGCATTTT
.,TRBV25-1,TRBD2,TRBJ2-1,CASSVKSGGEQFF,TGTGCCAGCAGTGTTAAGAGCGGGGGGGAGCAGTTCTTC
.,TRBV28,.,TRBJ2-7,CASNLRALGEQYF,TGTGCCAGCAATCTCAGGGCCTTAGGCGAGCAGTACTTC
.,TRBV5-1,.,TRBJ1-5,CASSRTGLDQPQHF,TGCGCCAGCAGTCGAACTGGTTTGGATCAGCCCCAGCATTTT
.,TRBV28,TRBD1,TRBJ1-2,CASSFSSTGTGDGYTF,TGTGCCAGCAGCTTTTCATCAACCGGGACAGGGGATGGCTACACCTTC
.,TRBV6-1,.,TRBJ2-2,CASSEYRDTGELFF,TGTGCCAGCAGTGAATACAGGGACACCGGGGAGCTGTTTTTT
.,TRBV4-2,.,TRBJ2-6,CASSQETSSSGANVLTF,TGTGCCAGCAGCCAAGAAACGTCCTCCTCTGGGGCCAACGTCCTGACTTTC
.,TRBV5-1,.,TRBJ1-1,CASSLRGGTEAFF,TGCGCCAGCAGCTTGAGGGGGGGAACTGAAGCTTTCTTT
.,TRBV7-8,TRBD1,TRBJ2-1,CASSLRQGYNEQFF,TGTGCCAGCAGCCTAAGACAGGGCTACAATGAGCAGTTCTTC
few,TRBV30,.,TRBJ1-5,CAWSGGAGPQHF,TGTGCCTGGAGTGGGGGGGCAGGACCCCAGCATTTT
.,TRBV4-1,.,TRBJ1-2,CASSQRTRRTYGYTF,TGCGCCAGCAGCCAGAGGACACGGCGAACCTATGGCTACACCTTC
.,TRBV30,.,TRBJ1-5,CAWGDTAGSNQPQHF,TGTGCCTGGGGGGACACGGCCGGTAGCAATCAGCCCCAGCATTTT
.,TRBV18,.,TRBJ2-3,CANSRGLVTDTQYF,TGTGCCAATTCCCGGGGACTCGTCACAGATACGCAGTATTTT
.,TRBV5-1,.,TRBJ2-7,CASRLEGADSYEQYF,TGCGCCAGCAGACTGGAGGGGGCCGACTCCTACGAGCAGTACTTC
.,TRBV5-6,TRBD1,TRBJ2-5,CASREATRGQLGETQYF,TGTGCCAGCAGAGAGGCCACCCGGGGACAGTTGGGAGAGACCCAGTACTTC
few,TRBV7-2,.,TRBJ2-3,CASSRPGTDTQYF,TGTGCCAGCAGCCGACCAGGCACAGATACGCAGTATTTT
.,TRBV5-1,.,TRBJ1-1,CASSLFPGADTEAFF,TGCGCCAGCAGCTTGTTTCCGGGGGCGGACACTGAAGCTTTCTTT
.,TRBV5-1,.,TRBJ1-1,CASSPEGFVAFF,TGCGCCAGCAGCCCTGAGGGATTTGTTGCTTTCTTT
.,TRBV6-1,.,TRBJ1-3,CASSKIGTGNTIYF,TGTGCCAGCAGTAAAATCGGGACTGGAAACACCATATATTTT
few,TRBV7-8,TRBD1,TRBJ2-7,CASSRRGGTGENEQYF,TGTGCCAGCAGCCGCCGGGGGGGGACAGGGGAAAACGAGCAGTACTTC